The T cell receptor beta chain described here comes from a study of OX40 agonist ivuxolimab in advanced cancers. Study-level information: Checkpoint inhibitors had been given previously to roughly 40% of patients. General study points: Doses of 0.1 to 3.0 mg/kg were accompanied by clonal expansion of CD4+ and CD8+ blood T cells by week 6. Antigen specificity of clonally expanded peripheral T cells was not established.

Autoimmune disease history or systemic immunosuppression led to patient exclusion. The assay was immunoSEQ multiplex PCR, and TCRdb's table has in-frame clones only and misses some. Of approximately 90,000 clones listed, around nine tenths are singletons. As to this clone: Its antigen remains unidentified.

V was trimmed by 0 bases and J by 1 base, leaving 6 bases between them. The CDR3 sequence is 15 residues long. The chain combines TRBV23-1 with TRBJ2-2; D is possibly TRBD1 (6 bases). TRBV23-1 is annotated as an ORF whose role is uncertain. The source was CD4+ or CD8+ T cells sorted from blood, collected in a trial of the OX40 agonist ivuxolimab. The TCR comes from an adult with an advanced solid tumor such as melanoma, head and neck, liver or kidney cancer. This CDR3 reads CASSQSGQNTGELFF. The DNA of the CDR3 is TGCGCCAGCAGTCAATCGGGACAGAACACCGGGGAGCTGTTTTTT.